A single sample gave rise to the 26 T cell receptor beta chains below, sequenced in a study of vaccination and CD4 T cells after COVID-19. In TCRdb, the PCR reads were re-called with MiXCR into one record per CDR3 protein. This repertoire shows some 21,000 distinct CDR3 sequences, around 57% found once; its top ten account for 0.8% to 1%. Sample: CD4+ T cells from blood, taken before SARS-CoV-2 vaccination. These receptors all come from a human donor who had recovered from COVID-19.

The CDR3 region has the DNA TGTGCCAGTAGCGGACAGGGGCGGACCGGGGAGCTGTTTTTT. Protein product: CASSGQGRTGELFF. The chain combines TRBV19 with TRBJ2-2; 9 positions match TRBD1. This CDR3 contains 14 residues. Germline loops: CDR1 LNHDA, CDR2 SQIVND (reference sequence). Losses at the gene ends were 6 bases for V and 5 bases for J; bases not matched to a gene: 4.

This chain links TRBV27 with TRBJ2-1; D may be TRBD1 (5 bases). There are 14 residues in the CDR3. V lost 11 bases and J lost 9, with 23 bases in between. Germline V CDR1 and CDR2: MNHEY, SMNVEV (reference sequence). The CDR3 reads CAASQGMAMGEQFF. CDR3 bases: TGTGCCGCCTCCCAGGGTATGGCTATGGGTGAGCAGTTCTTC.

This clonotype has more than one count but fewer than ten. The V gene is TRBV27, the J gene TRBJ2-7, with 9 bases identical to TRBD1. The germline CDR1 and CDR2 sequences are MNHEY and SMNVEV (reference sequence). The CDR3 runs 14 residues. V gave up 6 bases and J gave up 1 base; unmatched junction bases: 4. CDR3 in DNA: TGTGCCAGCAGACCGGGACAGGGTTCCTACGAGCAGTACTTC. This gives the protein CASRPGQGSYEQYF.

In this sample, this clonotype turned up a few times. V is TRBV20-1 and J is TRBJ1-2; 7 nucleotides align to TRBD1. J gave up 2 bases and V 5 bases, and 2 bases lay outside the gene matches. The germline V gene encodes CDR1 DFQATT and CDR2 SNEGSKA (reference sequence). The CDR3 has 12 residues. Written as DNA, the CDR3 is TGCAGTGCTGGGACAGACAACTATGGCTACACCTTC. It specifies CSAGTDNYGYTF.

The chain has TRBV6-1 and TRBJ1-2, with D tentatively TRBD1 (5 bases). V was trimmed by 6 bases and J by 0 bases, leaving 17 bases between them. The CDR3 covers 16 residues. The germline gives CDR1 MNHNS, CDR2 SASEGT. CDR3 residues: CASRPSPHRTNYGYTF. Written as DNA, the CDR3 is TGTGCCAGCAGGCCCTCTCCTCACAGGACTAACTATGGCTACACCTTC.

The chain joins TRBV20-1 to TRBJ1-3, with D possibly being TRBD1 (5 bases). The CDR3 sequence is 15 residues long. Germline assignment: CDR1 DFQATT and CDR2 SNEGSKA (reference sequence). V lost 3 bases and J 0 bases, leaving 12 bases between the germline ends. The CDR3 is CSARPRGVSGNTIYF. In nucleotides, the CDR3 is TGCAGTGCTAGGCCCCGGGGGGTCTCTGGAAACACCATATATTTT.

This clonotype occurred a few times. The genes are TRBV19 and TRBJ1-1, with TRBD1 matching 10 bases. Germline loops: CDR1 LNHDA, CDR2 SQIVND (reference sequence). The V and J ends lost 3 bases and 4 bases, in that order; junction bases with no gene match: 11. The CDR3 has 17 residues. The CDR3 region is CASSIGRRGQGVTEAFF. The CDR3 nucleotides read TGTGCCAGTAGTATTGGGAGGCGCGGACAGGGGGTCACTGAAGCTTTCTTT.

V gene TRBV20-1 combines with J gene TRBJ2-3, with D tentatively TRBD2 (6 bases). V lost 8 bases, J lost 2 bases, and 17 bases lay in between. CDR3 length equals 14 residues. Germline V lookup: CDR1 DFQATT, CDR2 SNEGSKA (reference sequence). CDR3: CSQALGGDTDTQYF. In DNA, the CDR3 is TGCAGTCAAGCGTTGGGCGGGGACACAGATACGCAGTATTTT.

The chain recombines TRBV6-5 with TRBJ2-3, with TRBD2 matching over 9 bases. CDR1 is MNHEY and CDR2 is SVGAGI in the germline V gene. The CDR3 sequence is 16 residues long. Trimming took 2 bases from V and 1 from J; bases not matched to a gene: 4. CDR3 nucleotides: TGTGCCAGCAGTTACCGGGTAGCGGGAGGCACAGATACGCAGTATTTT. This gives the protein CASSYRVAGGTDTQYF.

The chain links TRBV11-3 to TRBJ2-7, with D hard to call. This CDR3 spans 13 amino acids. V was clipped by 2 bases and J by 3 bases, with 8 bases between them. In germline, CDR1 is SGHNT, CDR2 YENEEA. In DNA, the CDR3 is TGTGCCAGCAGCTTACTAAACAGCTACGAGCAGTACTTC. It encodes CASSLLNSYEQYF. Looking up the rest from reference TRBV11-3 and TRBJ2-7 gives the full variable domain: EAGVVQSPRYKIIEKKQPVAFWCNPISGHNTLYWYLQNLGQGPELLIRYENEEAVDDSQLPKDRFSAERLKGVDSTLKIQPAELGDSAVYLCASSLLNSYEQYFGPGTRLTVT.

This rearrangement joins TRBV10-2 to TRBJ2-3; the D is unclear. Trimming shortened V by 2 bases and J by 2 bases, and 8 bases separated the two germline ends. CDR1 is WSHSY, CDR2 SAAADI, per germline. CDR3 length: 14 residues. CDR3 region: CASSEGKHTDTQYF. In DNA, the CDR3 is TGCGCCAGCAGTGAGGGCAAGCACACAGATACGCAGTATTTT.

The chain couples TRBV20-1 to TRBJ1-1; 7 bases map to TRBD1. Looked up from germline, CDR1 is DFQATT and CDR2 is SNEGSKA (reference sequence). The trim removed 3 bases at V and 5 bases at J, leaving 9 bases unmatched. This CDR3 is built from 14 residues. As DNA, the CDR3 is TGCAGTGCTAGCCCGTTTACAGGGGAAACTGAAGCTTTCTTT. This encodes CSASPFTGETEAFF.

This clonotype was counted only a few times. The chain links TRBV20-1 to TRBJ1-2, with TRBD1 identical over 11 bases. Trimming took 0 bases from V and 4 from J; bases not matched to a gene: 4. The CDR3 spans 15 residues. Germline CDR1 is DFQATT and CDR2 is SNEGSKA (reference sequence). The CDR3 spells CSARDSGTGGYGYTF. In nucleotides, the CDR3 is TGCAGTGCTAGAGATTCGGGGACAGGGGGCTATGGCTACACCTTC.

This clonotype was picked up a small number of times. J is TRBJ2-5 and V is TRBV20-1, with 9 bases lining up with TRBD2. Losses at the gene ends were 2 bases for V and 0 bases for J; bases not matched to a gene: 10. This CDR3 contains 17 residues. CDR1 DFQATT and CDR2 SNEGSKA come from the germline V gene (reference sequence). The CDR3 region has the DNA TGCAGTGCTAGACCGAGCAGAATAGCGGGAGACCAAGAGACCCAGTACTTC. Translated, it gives CSARPSRIAGDQETQYF.

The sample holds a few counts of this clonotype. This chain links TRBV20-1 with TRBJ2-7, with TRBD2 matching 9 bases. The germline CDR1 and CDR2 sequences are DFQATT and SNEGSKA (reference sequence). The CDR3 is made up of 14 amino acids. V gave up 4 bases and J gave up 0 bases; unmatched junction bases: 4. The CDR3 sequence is CSAKAGGPSYEQYF. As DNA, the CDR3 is TGCAGTGCTAAGGCGGGAGGGCCCTCCTACGAGCAGTACTTC.

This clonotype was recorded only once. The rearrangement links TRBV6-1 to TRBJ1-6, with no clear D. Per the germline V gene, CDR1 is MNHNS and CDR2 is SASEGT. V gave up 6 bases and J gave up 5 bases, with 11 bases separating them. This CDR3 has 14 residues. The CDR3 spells CASSSKPHNSPLHF. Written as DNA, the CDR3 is TGTGCCAGCAGCTCAAAGCCACATAATTCACCCCTCCACTTT.

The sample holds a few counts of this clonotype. This chain's CDR3 is CASKTSGSSYEQYF. The DNA for the CDR3 is TGTGCCAGTAAGACTAGCGGGAGCTCCTACGAGCAGTACTTC. This chain links TRBV19 with TRBJ2-7, with TRBD2 matching over 12 bases. Germline V gives CDR1 LNHDA, CDR2 SQIVND (reference sequence). V was clipped by 7 bases and J by 0 bases; unmatched bases: 1. The CDR3 totals 14 residues.

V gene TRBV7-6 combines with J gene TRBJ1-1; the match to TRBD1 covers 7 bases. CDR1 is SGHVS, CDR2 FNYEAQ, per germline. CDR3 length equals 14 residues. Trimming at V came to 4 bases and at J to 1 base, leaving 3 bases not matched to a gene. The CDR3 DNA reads TGTGCCAGCAGCTCTTACAGGGGGAACACTGAAGCTTTCTTT. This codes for CASSSYRGNTEAFF.

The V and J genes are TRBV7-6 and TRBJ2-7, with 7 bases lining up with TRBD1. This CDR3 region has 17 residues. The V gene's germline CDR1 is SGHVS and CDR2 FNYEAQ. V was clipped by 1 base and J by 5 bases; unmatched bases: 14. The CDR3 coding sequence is TGTGCCAGCAGCTTAGGCGCCGGACAGGAGGCTTGGAACGAGCAGTACTTC. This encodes CASSLGAGQEAWNEQYF. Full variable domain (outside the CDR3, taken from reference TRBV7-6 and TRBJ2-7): GAGVSQSPRYKVTKRGQDVALRCDPISGHVSLYWYRQALGQGPEFLTYFNYEAQQDKSGLPNDRFSAERPEGSISTLTIQRTEQRDSAMYRCASSLGAGQEAWNEQYFGPGTRLTVT.

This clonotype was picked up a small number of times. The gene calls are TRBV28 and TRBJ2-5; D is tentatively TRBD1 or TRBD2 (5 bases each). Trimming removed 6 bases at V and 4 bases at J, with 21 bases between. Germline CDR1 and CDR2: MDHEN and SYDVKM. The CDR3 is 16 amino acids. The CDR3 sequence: CASRQTGTPGAETQYF. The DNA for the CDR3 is TGTGCCAGCAGACAAACCGGGACCCCCGGGGCAGAGACCCAGTACTTC.

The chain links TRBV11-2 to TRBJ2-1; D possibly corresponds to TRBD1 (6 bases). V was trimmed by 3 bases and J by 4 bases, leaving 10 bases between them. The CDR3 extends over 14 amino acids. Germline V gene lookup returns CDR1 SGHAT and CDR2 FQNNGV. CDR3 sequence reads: CASSFGTQYNEQFF. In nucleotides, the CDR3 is TGTGCCAGCAGCTTCGGGACACAGTACAATGAGCAGTTCTTC. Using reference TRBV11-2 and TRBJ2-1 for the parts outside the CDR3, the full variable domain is EAGVAQSPRYKIIEKRQSVAFWCNPISGHATLYWYQQILGQGPKLLIQFQNNGVVDDSQLPKDRFSAERLKGVDSTLKIQPAKLEDSAVYLCASSFGTQYNEQFFGPGTRLTVL.

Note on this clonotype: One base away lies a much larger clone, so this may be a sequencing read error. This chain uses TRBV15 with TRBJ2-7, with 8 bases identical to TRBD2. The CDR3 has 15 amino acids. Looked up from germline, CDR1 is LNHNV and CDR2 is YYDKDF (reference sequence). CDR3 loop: CAASRDREGPDEQYF. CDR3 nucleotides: TGTGCCGCCAGCAGAGATCGGGAGGGGCCGGACGAGCAGTACTTC.

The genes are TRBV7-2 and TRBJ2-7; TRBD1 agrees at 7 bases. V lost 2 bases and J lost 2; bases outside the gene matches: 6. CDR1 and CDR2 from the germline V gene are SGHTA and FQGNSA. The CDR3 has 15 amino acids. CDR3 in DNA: TGTGCCAGCAGCTTATCCGGGACAGTGACCTACGAGCAGTACTTC. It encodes CASSLSGTVTYEQYF.

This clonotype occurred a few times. CDR3 amino acids: CASSYSGGSYEQYF. CDR3 coding DNA: TGTGCCAGCAGTTACTCAGGGGGGTCCTACGAGCAGTACTTC. This chain uses TRBV6-5 with TRBJ2-7, with D perhaps matching TRBD1 or TRBD2 (6 bases each). CDR1 and CDR2 from the germline V gene are MNHEY and SVGAGI. The CDR3 totals 14 residues. Deletions cut 0 bases from V and 1 base from J, with 7 bases between.

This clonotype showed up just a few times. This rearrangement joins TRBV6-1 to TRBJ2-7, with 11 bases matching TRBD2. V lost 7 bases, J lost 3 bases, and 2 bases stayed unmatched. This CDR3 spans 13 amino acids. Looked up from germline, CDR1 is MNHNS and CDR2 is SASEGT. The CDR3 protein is CASILAGGYEQYF. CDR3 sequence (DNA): TGTGCCAGCATCCTAGCGGGAGGCTACGAGCAGTACTTC.

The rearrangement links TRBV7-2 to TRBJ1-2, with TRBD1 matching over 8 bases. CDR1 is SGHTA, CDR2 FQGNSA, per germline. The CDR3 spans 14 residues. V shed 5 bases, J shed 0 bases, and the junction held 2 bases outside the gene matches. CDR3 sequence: CASSLDRANYGYTF. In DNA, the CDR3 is TGTGCCAGCAGCCTGGACAGGGCTAACTATGGCTACACCTTC.